This T cell receptor beta chain was identified in a study of human T cells and chemical hapten exposure. On the study more broadly: Weekly administration of diphenylcyclopropenone to the scalp of patients continued throughout the roughly 22-week study. Upper-back patch tests with 0.01% DPC were read at 6 days.

TCRdb itself ran the RACE reads through MiXCR, one entry per CDR3 protein. The sample consists of some 170,000 distinct CDR3 sequences, around 24% of them appearing once. In regard to this clonotype: Its antigen is currently unknown.

Trimming took 7 bases from V and 3 from J, leaving 15 bases between them. CDR3 length equals 14 residues. Germline V gene data show CDR1 as SNHLY and CDR2 as FYNNEI. Described time point: patch test 1, 2 weeks after DPC sensitization. Described treatment: therapeutic diphenylcyclopropenone sensitization with weekly scalp DPC. Study findings and constraints: There were significantly more large CDR3 similarity clusters among expanded TCRs than among controls.

Material: whole blood, obtained in connection with sensitization to the hapten diphenylcyclopropenone (DPC). The J gene is TRBJ2-5, the V gene TRBV2; D unclear. The TCR sequence derives from a woman between 45 and 65 years old with alopecia areata. Some clones in this sample may be carry-over from other donors' samples. The CDR3 DNA follows: TGTGCCAGCAATGCCAGGACGTCTGAAGAGACCCAGTACTTC. Translating it yields CASNARTSEETQYF.